One sample yielded the 14 T cell receptor beta chains listed below, sequenced in a study of T cells after yellow fever vaccination (dated 2019 in TCRdb). Per the publication, the treatment or condition label means: live attenuated yellow fever vaccine strain. The library relied on 5' RACE. The reads were generated on an Illumina NovaSeq 6000. TCRdb trimmed the raw reads at Q25, called clones with MiXCR and kept productive beta chains. Every entry covers one CDR3 protein and lists the most common genes and DNA from its rows. The sample table records some 99,000 distinct CDR3 sequences; approximately 6.3% of these occur just once. Of the sample, 35% to 45% is held by the ten largest clones. The sequences come from CD8+ T cells sorted from PBMCs, collected 10 days after the yellow fever booster vaccination. These TCRs come from a man aged 18 to 29 who received the YFV17D yellow fever vaccine.

This clonotype was found many times. The chain uses TRBV12-3 or TRBV12-4 and TRBJ1-2; 9 bases are a match to TRBD1. The trim removed 10 bases at V and 6 bases at J, leaving 6 bases unmatched. The CDR3 spans 12 residues. The CDR3 sequence is CATGQGSDGYTF. The CDR3 DNA reads TGTGCCACCGGACAGGGGTCCGATGGCTACACCTTC.

This rearrangement joins TRBV6-2 or TRBV6-3 to TRBJ2-3; D call uncertain. Deletions cut 6 bases from V and 5 bases from J, with 12 bases between. The CDR3 has 13 amino acids. The V gene's germline CDR1 is MNHEY and CDR2 SVGEGT. CDR3: CASRLDFRDTQYF. The CDR3 DNA is TGTGCCAGCAGGCTAGACTTCAGAGATACGCAGTATTTT.

This clonotype has a count of ten or more. This sequence joins TRBV7-9 and TRBJ2-5, with 11 bases that match TRBD2. The germline V gene has CDR1 SEHNR and CDR2 FQNEAQ (reference sequence). Trimming at V came to 2 bases and at J to 0 bases, leaving 5 bases not matched to a gene. The CDR3 contains 17 residues. The DNA of the CDR3 is TGTGCCAGCAGCTTACTAGCGGGGGGTCGGTACCAAGAGACCCAGTACTTC. Translating gives CASSLLAGGRYQETQYF.

The rearrangement uses TRBV27 and TRBJ1-5; unclear D gene. In germline, CDR1 is MNHEY, CDR2 SMNVEV (reference sequence). V was shortened by 0 bases and J by 6 bases, with 9 bases between the two germline ends. The CDR3 spans 14 residues. The CDR3: CASSLSGSVQPQHF. The CDR3 DNA is TGTGCCAGCAGTTTATCTGGGTCGGTTCAGCCCCAGCATTTT.

The chain is built from TRBV4-2 and TRBJ1-1; D gene uncertain. This CDR3 is 13 amino acids long. Trimming took 5 bases from V and 0 from J, leaving 7 bases between them. Germline V lookup: CDR1 LGHNA, CDR2 YNFKEQ. CDR3 residues: CASSSGVNTEAFF. The CDR3 nucleotides are TGTGCCAGCAGCTCAGGCGTGAACACTGAAGCTTTCTTT.

The gene calls are TRBV6-6 and TRBJ2-1; D tentatively fits TRBD1 or TRBD2 (5 bases each). This CDR3 contains 11 residues. Trimming stripped 6 bases from V and 9 bases from J, with 9 bases between. Looked up from germline, CDR1 is MNHNY and CDR2 is SVGAGI (reference sequence). DNA for the CDR3: TGTGCCAGCAGCTCAGGGAGTGAGCAGTTCTTC. Protein sequence: CASSSGSEQFF.

This clonotype was recorded a few times. This sequence joins TRBV5-6 and TRBJ1-2, with D unresolved. Germline V lookup: CDR1 SGHDT, CDR2 YYEEEE. This CDR3 region has 11 residues. V was shortened by 0 bases and J by 6 bases, with 3 bases between the two germline ends. The CDR3: CASSLVDGYTF. The CDR3 DNA follows: TGTGCCAGCAGCTTGGTGGATGGCTACACCTTC.

The chain is built from TRBV11-2 and TRBJ1-1; D unclear. Germline loops: CDR1 SGHAT, CDR2 FQNNGV. CDR3 length: 12 amino acids. V lost 2 bases to trimming and J lost 5 bases, with 6 bases between them. The CDR3 loop reads CASSLSVTEAFF. Written as DNA, the CDR3 is TGTGCCAGCAGCTTAAGCGTGACTGAAGCTTTCTTT.

There are many counts of this clonotype. The V gene is TRBV5-1, the J gene TRBJ2-3; either TRBD1 or TRBD2 may fit D (5 bases each). With 5 bases removed from V and 0 bases from J, the gap between germline ends came to 10 bases. The CDR3 length is 14 residues. CDR1 SGHRS and CDR2 YFSETQ come from the germline V gene. CDR3 nucleotides: TGCGCCAGCAGGGGGGAGTCTAGCACAGATACGCAGTATTTT. Residues: CASRGESSTDTQYF.

This clonotype was seen a handful of times. V and J are TRBV5-1 and TRBJ1-4, with D possibly TRBD1 on 6 matching bases. V dropped 4 bases and J dropped 7 bases, with 17 bases sitting between them. Germline assignment: CDR1 SGHRS and CDR2 YFSETQ. The CDR3 runs to 15 residues. The DNA of the CDR3 is TGCGCCAGCAGCCGGGAGGGGGGCAGCGGTGAAAAACTGTTTTTT. The encoded protein is CASSREGGSGEKLFF.

This clonotype was seen at least ten times. J is TRBJ2-2 and V is TRBV5-4, with D uncertain. The CDR3 loop spans 14 amino acids. Between the trimmed V and J ends, which lost 2 bases and 4 bases, there was a span of 9 bases. Per the germline V gene, CDR1 is SGHNT and CDR2 is YYREEE (reference sequence). CDR3 protein: CASSFGSGTGELFF. DNA of the CDR3: TGTGCCAGCAGCTTCGGCTCGGGCACCGGGGAGCTGTTTTTT. The whole variable domain, filled in from reference TRBV5-4 and TRBJ2-2, reads ETGVTQSPTHLIKTRGQQVTLRCSSQSGHNTVSWYQQALGQGPQFIFQYYREEENGRGNFPPRFSGLQFPNYSSELNVNALELDDSALYLCASSFGSGTGELFFGEGSRLTVL.

This clonotype was observed many times. This sequence joins TRBV11-2 and TRBJ2-5; D might be TRBD1 or TRBD2, each matching 5 bases. V dropped 5 bases and J dropped 2 bases, with 9 bases sitting between them. The CDR3 runs 13 residues. Germline CDR1 is SGHAT and CDR2 is FQNNGV. The CDR3 nucleotides are TGTGCCAGCAGCAGGGGACGACAAGAGACCCAGTACTTC. Protein: CASSRGRQETQYF.

This clonotype turned up a few times. This chain joins TRBV5-6 and TRBJ2-1; D perhaps matches TRBD1 (5 bases). Germline V gene data show CDR1 as SGHDT and CDR2 as YYEEEE. Between the trimmed V and J ends, which lost 0 bases and 7 bases, there was a span of 11 bases. The CDR3 length is 14 residues. The CDR3 bases are TGTGCCAGCAGCTTGGGTCGACAGTTGAATGAGCAGTTCTTC. This gives the protein CASSLGRQLNEQFF.

There are a few counts of this clonotype. V and J are TRBV2 and TRBJ2-1; D remains unclear. V lost 5 bases to trimming and J lost 6 bases, with 11 bases between them. Germline loops: CDR1 SNHLY, CDR2 FYNNEI. CDR3 length: 13 amino acids. CDR3 region: CASSPSRFNEQFF. The CDR3 DNA sequence: TGTGCCAGCAGTCCAAGCCGGTTCAATGAGCAGTTCTTC.